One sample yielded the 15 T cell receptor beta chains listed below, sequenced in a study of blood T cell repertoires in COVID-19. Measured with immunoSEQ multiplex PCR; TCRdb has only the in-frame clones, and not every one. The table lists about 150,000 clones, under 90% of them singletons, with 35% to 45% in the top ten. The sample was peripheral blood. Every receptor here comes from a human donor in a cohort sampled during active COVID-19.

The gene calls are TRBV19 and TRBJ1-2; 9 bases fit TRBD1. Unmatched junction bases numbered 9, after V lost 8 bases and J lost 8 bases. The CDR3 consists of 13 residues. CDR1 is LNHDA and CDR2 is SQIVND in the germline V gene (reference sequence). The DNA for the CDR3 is TGTGCCAGTCGTCTCGGGACAGGGCGCGGCTACACCTTC. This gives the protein CASRLGTGRGYTF. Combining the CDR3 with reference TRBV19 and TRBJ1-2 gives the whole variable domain DGGITQSPKYLFRKEGQNVTLSCEQNLNHDAMYWYRQDPGQGLRLIYYSQIVNDFQKGDIAEGYSVSREKKESFPLTVTSAQKNPTAFYLCASRLGTGRGYTFGSGTRLTVV.

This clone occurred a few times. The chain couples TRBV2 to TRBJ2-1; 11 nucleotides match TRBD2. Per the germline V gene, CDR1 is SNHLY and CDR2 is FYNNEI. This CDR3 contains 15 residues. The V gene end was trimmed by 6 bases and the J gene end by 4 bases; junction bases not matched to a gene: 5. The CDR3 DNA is TGTGCCAGCAGCCTTCTAGCGGGAGGTTACAATGAGCAGTTCTTC. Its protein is CASSLLAGGYNEQFF.

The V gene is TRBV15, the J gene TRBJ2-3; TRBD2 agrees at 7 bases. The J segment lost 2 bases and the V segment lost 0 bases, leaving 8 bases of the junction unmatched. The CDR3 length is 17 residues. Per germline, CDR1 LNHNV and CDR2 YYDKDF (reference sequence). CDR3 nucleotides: TGTGCCACCAGCAGAGATCTGGTTGCGGGGGTCACAGATACGCAGTATTTT. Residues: CATSRDLVAGVTDTQYF.

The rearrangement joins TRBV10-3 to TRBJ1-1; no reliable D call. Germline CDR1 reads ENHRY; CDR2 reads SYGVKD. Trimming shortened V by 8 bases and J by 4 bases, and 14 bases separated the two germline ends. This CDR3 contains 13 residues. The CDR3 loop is CAIAQGLATEAFF. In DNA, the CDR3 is TGTGCCATCGCCCAAGGCTTAGCCACTGAAGCTTTCTTT.

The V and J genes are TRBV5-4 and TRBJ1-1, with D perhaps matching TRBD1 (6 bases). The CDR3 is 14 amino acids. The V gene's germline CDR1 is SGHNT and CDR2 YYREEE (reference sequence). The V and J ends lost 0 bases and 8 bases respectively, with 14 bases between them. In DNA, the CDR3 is TGTGCCAGCAGCTTGGAAGCCTCCAGGGGCGAAGCTTTCTTT. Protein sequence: CASSLEASRGEAFF.

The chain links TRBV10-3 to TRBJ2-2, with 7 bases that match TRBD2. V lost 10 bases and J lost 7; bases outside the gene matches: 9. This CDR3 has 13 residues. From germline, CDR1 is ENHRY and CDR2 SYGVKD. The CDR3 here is CATSTAGVGELFF. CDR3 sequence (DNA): TGTGCCACCTCGACGGCGGGAGTCGGGGAGCTGTTTTTT.

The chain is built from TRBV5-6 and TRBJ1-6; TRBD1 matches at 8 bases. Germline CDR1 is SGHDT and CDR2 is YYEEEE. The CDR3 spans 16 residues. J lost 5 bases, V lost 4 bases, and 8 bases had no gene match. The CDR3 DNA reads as TGTGCCAGCAGCCTCGACAGGGGTGTCCATAATTCACCCCTCCACTTT. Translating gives CASSLDRGVHNSPLHF.

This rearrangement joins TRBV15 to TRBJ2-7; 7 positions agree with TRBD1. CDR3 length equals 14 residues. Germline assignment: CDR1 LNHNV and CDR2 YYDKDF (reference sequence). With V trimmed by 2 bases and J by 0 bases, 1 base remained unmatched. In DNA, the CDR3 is TGTGCCACCAGCAGAAACAGGGGCTCCTACGAGCAGTACTTC. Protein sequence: CATSRNRGSYEQYF.

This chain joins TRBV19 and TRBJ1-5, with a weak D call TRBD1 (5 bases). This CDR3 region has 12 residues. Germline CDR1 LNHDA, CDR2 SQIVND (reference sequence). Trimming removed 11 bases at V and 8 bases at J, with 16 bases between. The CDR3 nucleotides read TGTGCCGCCGGCCGCGGGGCAGAGCCCCAGCATTTT. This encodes CAAGRGAEPQHF. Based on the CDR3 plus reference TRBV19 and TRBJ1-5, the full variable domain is DGGITQSPKYLFRKEGQNVTLSCEQNLNHDAMYWYRQDPGQGLRLIYYSQIVNDFQKGDIAEGYSVSREKKESFPLTVTSAQKNPTAFYLCAAGRGAEPQHFGDGTRLSIL.

The CDR3 here is CASRVQGASNSPLHF. CDR3 bases: TGTGCCAGCAGGGTACAGGGGGCGAGTAATTCACCCCTCCACTTT. The chain combines TRBV28 with TRBJ1-6, with 9 bases fitting TRBD1. V shed 6 bases, J shed 6 bases, and the junction held 6 bases outside the gene matches. The CDR3 consists of 15 residues. CDR1 is MDHEN, CDR2 SYDVKM, per germline.

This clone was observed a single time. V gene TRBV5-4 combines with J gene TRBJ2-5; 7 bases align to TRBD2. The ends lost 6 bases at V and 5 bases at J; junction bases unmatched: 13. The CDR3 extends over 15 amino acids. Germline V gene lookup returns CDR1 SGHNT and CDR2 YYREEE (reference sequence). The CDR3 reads CASTLGPGGLETQYF. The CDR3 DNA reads TGTGCCAGCACCCTCGGTCCCGGGGGGTTGGAGACCCAGTACTTC.

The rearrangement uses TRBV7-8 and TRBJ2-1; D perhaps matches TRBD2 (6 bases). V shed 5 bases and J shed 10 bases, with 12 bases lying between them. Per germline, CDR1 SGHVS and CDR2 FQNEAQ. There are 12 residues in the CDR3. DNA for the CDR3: TGTGCCAGCAGCGTCCACGGGGGAGAGCAGTTCTTC. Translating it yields CASSVHGGEQFF.

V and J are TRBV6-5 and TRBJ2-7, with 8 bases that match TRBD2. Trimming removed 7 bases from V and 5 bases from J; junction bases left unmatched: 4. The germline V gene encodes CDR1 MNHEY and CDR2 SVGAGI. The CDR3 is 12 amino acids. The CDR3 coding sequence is TGTGCCAGCACCGGGGGGGGTAACGAGCAGTACGTC. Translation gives CASTGGGNEQYV.

CDR3 coding DNA: TGTGCCAGCAAAAGGGGACACCTTGACTATGGCTACACCTTC. It translates to CASKRGHLDYGYTF. V usage is TRBV28 and J usage is TRBJ1-2, with D perhaps matching TRBD1 (6 bases). Per germline, CDR1 MDHEN and CDR2 SYDVKM. The CDR3 is 14 amino acids. Between the trimmed V and J ends, which lost 7 bases and 3 bases, there was a span of 15 bases.

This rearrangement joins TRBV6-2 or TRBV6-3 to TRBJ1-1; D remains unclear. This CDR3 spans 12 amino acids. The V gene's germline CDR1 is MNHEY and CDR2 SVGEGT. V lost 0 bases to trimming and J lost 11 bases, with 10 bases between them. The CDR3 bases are TGTGCCAGCAGTTACTCGAGGTTCCAGGCTTTCTTT. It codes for CASSYSRFQAFF.